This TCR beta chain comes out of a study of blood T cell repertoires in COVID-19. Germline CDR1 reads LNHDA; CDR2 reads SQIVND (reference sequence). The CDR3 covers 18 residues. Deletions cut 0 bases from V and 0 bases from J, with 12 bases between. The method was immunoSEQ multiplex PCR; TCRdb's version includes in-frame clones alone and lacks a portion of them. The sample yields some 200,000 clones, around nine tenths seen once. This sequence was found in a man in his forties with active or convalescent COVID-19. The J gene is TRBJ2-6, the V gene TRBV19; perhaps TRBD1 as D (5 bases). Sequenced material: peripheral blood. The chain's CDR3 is CASSIDWGTGSGANVLTF. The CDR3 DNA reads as TGTGCCAGTAGTATAGATTGGGGAACAGGCTCTGGGGCCAACGTCCTGACTTTC.